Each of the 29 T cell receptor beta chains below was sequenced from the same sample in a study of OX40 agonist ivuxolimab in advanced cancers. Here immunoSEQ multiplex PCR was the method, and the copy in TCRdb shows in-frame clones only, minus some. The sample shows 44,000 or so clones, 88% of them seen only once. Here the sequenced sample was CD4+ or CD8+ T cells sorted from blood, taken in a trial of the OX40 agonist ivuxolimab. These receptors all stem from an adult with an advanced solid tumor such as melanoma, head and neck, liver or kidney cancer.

The CDR3 DNA is TGTGCCAGCAGCTTAAGGGGAAGCGGGAGCCCGGATGAGCAGTTCTTC. Its protein product is CASSLRGSGSPDEQFF. The V gene is TRBV7-2, the J gene TRBJ2-1; 8 positions match TRBD2. The CDR3 extends over 16 amino acids. After removal of 2 bases from V and 8 bases from J, the junction contained 11 bases not matched to a gene. CDR1 is SGHTA, CDR2 FQGNSA, per germline.

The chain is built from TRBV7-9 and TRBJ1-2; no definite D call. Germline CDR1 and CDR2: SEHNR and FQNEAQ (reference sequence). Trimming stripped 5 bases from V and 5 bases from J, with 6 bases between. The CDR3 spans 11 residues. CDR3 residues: CASSQHYGYTF. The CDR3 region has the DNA TGTGCCAGCAGCCAACATTATGGCTACACCTTC.

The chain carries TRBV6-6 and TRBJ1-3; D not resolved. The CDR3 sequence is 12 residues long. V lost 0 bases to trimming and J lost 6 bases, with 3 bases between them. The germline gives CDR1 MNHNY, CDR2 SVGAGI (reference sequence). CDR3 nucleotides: TGTGCCAGCAGTTACTCTCTAAACACCATATATTTT. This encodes CASSYSLNTIYF.

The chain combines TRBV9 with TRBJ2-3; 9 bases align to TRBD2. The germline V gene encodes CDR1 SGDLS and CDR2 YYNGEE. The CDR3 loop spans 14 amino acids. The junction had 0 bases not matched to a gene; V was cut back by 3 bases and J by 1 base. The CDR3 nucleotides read TGTGCCAGCAGCGCTAGCGGGGGCACAGATACGCAGTATTTT. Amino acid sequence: CASSASGGTDTQYF. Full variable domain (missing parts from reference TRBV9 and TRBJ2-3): DSGVTQTPKHLITATGQRVTLRCSPRSGDLSVYWYQQSLDQGLQFLIQYYNGEERAKGNILERFSAQQFPDLHSELNLSSLELGDSALYFCASSASGGTDTQYFGPGTRLTVL.

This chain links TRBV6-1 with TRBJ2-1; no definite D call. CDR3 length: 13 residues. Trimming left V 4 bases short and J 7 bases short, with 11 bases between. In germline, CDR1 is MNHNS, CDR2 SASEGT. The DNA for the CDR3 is TGTGCCAGCAGTGCCTCGGGTGCAAATGAGCAGTTCTTC. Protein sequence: CASSASGANEQFF.

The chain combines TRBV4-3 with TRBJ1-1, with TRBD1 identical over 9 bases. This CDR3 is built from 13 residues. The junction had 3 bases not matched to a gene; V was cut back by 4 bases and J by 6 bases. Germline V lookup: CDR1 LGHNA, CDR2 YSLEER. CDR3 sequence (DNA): TGCGCCAGCAGCCGCCGACAGGGGGCTGAAGCTTTCTTT. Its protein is CASSRRQGAEAFF.

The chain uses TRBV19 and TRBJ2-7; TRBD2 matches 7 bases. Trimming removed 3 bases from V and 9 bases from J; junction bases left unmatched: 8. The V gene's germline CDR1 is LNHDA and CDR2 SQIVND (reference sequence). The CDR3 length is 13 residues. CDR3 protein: CASSISAWEGQYF. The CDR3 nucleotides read TGTGCCAGTAGTATCTCGGCCTGGGAGGGGCAGTACTTC.

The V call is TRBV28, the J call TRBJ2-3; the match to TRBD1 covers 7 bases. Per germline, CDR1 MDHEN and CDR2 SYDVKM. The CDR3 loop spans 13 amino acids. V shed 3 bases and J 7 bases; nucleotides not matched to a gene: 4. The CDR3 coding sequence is TGTGCCAGCAGTTTCACAGGGGCCAATACGCAGTATTTT. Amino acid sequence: CASSFTGANTQYF.

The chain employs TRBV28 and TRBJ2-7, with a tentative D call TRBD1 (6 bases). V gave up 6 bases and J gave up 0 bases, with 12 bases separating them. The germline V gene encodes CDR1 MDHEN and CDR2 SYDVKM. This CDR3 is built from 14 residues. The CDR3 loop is CASRVTGLSYEQYF. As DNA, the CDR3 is TGTGCCAGCAGGGTGACAGGTCTCTCCTACGAGCAGTACTTC.

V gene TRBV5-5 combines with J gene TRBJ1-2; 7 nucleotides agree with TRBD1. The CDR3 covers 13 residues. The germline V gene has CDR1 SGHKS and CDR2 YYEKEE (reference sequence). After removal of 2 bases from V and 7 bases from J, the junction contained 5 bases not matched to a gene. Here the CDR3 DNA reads TGTGCCAGCAGCTTTAGGGGGCTCAGTGGCTACACCTTC. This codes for CASSFRGLSGYTF.

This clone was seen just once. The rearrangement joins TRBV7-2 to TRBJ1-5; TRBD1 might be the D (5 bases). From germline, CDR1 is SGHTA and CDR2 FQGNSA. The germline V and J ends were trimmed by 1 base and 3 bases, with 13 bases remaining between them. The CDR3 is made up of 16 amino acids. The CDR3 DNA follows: TGTGCCAGCAGCTTAGAGGGGAGAGGGGCCAATCAGCCCCAGCATTTT. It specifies CASSLEGRGANQPQHF. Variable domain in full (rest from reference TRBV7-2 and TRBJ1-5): GAGVSQSPSNKVTEKGKDVELRCDPISGHTALYWYRQSLGQGLEFLIYFQGNSAPDKSGLPSDRFSAERTGGSVSTLTIQRTQQEDSAVYLCASSLEGRGANQPQHFGDGTRLSIL.

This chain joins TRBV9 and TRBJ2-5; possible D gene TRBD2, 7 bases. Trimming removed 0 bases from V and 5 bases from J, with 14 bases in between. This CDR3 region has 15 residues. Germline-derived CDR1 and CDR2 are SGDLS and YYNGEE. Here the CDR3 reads CASSVDRGARETQYF. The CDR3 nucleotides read TGTGCCAGCAGCGTAGACCGGGGGGCGCGGGAGACCCAGTACTTC.

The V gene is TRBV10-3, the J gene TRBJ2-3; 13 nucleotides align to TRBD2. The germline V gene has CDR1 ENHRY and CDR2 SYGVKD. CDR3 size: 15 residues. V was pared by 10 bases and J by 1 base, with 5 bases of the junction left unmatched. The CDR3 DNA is TGTGCCAGCCGGACTAGCGGGAGCCGCACAGATACGCAGTATTTT. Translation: CASRTSGSRTDTQYF.

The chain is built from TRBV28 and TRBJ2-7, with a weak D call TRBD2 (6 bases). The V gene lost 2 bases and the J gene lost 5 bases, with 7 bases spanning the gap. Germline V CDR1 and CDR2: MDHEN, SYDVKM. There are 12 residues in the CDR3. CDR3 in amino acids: CASSLVADEQYF. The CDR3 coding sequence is TGTGCCAGCAGTTTAGTAGCGGACGAGCAGTACTTC.

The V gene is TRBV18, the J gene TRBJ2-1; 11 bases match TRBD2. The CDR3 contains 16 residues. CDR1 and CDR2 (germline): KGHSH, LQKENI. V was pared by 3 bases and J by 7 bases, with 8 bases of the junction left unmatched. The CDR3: CASSPLLAGDYNEQFF. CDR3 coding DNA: TGTGCCAGCTCACCGCTACTAGCGGGAGATTATAATGAGCAGTTCTTC.

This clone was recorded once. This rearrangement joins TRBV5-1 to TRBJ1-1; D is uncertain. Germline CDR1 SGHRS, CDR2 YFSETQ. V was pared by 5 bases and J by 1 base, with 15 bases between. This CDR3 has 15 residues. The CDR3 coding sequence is TGCGCCAGCAGATACCGTCGGGAATCGAACACTGAAGCTTTCTTT. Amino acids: CASRYRRESNTEAFF.

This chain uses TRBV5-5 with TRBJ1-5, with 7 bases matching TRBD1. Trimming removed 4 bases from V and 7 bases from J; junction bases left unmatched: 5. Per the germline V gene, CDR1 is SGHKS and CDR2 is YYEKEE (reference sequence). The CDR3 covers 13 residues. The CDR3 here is CASSLQGNQPQHF. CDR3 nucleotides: TGTGCCAGCAGCCTACAGGGGAACCAGCCCCAGCATTTT.

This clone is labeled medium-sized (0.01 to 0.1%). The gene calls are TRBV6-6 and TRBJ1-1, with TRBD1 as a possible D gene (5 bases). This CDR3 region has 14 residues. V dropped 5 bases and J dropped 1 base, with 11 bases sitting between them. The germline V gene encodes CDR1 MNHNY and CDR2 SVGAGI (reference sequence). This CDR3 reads CASSNIDRNTEAFF. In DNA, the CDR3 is TGTGCCAGCAGTAATATAGACAGGAACACTGAAGCTTTCTTT.

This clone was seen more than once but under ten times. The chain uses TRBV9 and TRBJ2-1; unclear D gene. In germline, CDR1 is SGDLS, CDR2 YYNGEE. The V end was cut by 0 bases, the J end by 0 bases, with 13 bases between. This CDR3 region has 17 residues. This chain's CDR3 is CASSVVGQSNSYNEQFF. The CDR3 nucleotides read TGTGCCAGCAGCGTAGTTGGGCAGTCCAACTCCTACAATGAGCAGTTCTTC.

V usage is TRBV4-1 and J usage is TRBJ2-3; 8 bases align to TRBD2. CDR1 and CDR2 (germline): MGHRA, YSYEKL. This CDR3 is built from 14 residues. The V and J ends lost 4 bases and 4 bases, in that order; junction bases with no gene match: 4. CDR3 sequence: CASSLGLAPDTQYF. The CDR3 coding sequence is TGCGCCAGCAGCCTCGGACTAGCCCCAGATACGCAGTATTTT.

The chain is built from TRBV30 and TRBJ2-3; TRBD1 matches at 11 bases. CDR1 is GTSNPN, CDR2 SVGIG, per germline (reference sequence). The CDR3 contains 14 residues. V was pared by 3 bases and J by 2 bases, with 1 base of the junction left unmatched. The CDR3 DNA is TGTGCCTGGAGGGACAGGGGGCACACAGATACGCAGTATTTT. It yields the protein CAWRDRGHTDTQYF.

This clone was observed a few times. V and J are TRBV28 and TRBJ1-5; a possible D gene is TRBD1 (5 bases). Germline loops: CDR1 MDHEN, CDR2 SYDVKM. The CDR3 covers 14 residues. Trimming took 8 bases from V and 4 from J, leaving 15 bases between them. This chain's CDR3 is CASGADFANQPQHF. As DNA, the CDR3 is TGTGCCAGCGGGGCGGACTTCGCAAATCAGCCCCAGCATTTT. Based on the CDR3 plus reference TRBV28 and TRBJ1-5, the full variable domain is DVKVTQSSRYLVKRTGEKVFLECVQDMDHENMFWYRQDPGLGLRLIYFSYDVKMKEKGDIPEGYSVSREKKERFSLILESASTNQTSMYLCASGADFANQPQHFGDGTRLSIL.

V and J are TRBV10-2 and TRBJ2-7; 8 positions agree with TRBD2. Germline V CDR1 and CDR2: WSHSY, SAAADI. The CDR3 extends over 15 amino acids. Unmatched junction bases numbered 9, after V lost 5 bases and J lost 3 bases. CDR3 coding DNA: TGCGCCAGCAGTCCCGGGGGGGGTGGCCACTACGAGCAGTACTTC. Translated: CASSPGGGGHYEQYF.

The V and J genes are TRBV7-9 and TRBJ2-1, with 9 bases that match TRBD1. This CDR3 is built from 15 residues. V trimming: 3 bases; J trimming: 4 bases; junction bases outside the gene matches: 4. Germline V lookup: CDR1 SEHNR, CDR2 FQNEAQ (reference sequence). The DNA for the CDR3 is TGTGCCAGCAGCTTCGTCGGACAGGGGTACAATGAGCAGTTCTTC. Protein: CASSFVGQGYNEQFF.

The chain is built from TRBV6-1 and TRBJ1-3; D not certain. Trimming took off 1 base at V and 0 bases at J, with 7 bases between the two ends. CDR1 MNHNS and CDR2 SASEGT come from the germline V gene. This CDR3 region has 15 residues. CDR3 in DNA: TGTGCCAGCAGTGAAGTGGGGAGCTCTGGAAACACCATATATTTT. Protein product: CASSEVGSSGNTIYF.

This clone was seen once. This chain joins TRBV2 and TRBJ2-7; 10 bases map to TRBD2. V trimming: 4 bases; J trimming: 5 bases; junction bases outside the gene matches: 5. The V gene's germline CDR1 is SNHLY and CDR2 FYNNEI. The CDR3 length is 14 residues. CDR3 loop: CASSGRLAGNEQYF. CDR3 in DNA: TGTGCCAGCAGTGGCCGACTAGCGGGCAACGAGCAGTACTTC.

As DNA, the CDR3 is TGTGCCTCCCAAGGGGGGGCCGTACTTAGCAATCAGCATTTT. As protein: CASQGGAVLSNQHF. The chain uses TRBV28 and TRBJ1-5; possible D gene TRBD1, 6 bases. CDR1 MDHEN and CDR2 SYDVKM come from the germline V gene. V was shortened by 11 bases and J by 13 bases, with 27 bases between the two germline ends. The CDR3 length is 14 residues.

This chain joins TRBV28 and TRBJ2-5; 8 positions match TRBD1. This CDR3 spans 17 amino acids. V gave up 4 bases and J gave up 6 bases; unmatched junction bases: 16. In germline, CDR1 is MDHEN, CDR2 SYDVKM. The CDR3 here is CASSSTRQGALLKTQYF. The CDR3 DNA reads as TGTGCCAGCAGTTCAACCAGGCAGGGGGCGCTCTTAAAGACCCAGTACTTC.

CDR3 sequence: CASSRAFAQETQYF. DNA for the CDR3: TGTGCCAGCAGCCGAGCTTTTGCCCAAGAGACCCAGTACTTC. The chain carries TRBV7-2 and TRBJ2-5; D gene uncertain. V shed 5 bases and J shed 1 base, with 11 bases lying between them. The germline CDR1 and CDR2 sequences are SGHTA and FQGNSA. This CDR3 contains 14 residues.